This entry lists 18 T cell receptor beta chains sequenced from one sample in a study of blood T cell repertoires in COVID-19. Clones were read by immunoSEQ multiplex PCR, and TCRdb kept only the in-frame ones, dropping some. The sample includes roughly 200,000 clones, roughly 83% seen only once; the top ten take 7.5% to 10%. The sample consisted of PBMCs or T cells enriched from blood (not recorded which). The receptor source for this set is a woman in her twenties or thirties who had recovered from COVID-19.

The chain uses TRBV6-4 and TRBJ2-3; 8 nucleotides line up with TRBD2. Germline trimming cut 0 bases from V and 6 bases from J; bases unmatched to any gene: 2. Looked up from germline, CDR1 is MRHNA and CDR2 is SNTAGT. CDR3 length: 14 amino acids. Here the CDR3 DNA reads TGTGCCAGCAGTGACTCGCCTAGCGGGGATACGCAGTATTTT. Protein product: CASSDSPSGDTQYF.

V gene TRBV7-9 combines with J gene TRBJ1-1; D uncertain. This CDR3 region has 12 residues. Germline V gives CDR1 SEHNR, CDR2 FQNEAQ (reference sequence). With 5 bases removed from V and 5 bases from J, the gap between germline ends came to 9 bases. This CDR3 is CASSSPGTEAFF. The CDR3, as DNA: TGTGCCAGCAGCAGTCCGGGAACTGAAGCTTTCTTT.

The chain recombines TRBV18 with TRBJ1-3; possible D gene TRBD1, 5 bases. Trimming pared 0 bases from V and 1 base from J, leaving 10 bases between. The CDR3 consists of 16 residues. Germline V gene data show CDR1 as KGHSH and CDR2 as LQKENI. The CDR3 DNA is TGTGCCAGCTCACCACCCTACGGGGGATCTGGAAACACCATATATTTT. Its protein is CASSPPYGGSGNTIYF.

The chain employs TRBV9 and TRBJ2-3; 11 bases are shared with TRBD2. With 0 bases clipped from V and 8 bases from J, the junction kept 8 bases outside the gene matches. CDR3 size: 16 residues. The germline CDR1 and CDR2 sequences are SGDLS and YYNGEE. CDR3 bases: TGTGCCAGCAGCGTAGGTGGTACTAGCGGGAGAAGTACGCAGTATTTT. Residues: CASSVGGTSGRSTQYF.

This clone was detected once. The chain is built from TRBV10-3 and TRBJ2-1; 8 nucleotides line up with TRBD2. Germline V gives CDR1 ENHRY, CDR2 SYGVKD. The CDR3 consists of 14 residues. J gave up 7 bases and V 8 bases, and 10 bases lay outside the gene matches. DNA for the CDR3: TGTGCCATCTTGAATAGCGGGGAGGGTAATGAGCAGTTCTTC. Its translation is CAILNSGEGNEQFF.

The chain couples TRBV28 to TRBJ2-1; a possible D gene is TRBD2 (6 bases). The germline V gene encodes CDR1 MDHEN and CDR2 SYDVKM. The V end lost 5 bases, the J end lost 9 bases, and 17 bases lay between the germline ends. The CDR3 runs to 14 residues. CDR3 region: CASSLRELAPEQFF. The CDR3 DNA is TGTGCCAGCAGTCTTAGGGAACTAGCTCCTGAGCAGTTCTTC.

This clone showed up just once. The chain carries TRBV23-1 and TRBJ2-2, with 13 bases identical to TRBD2. TRBV23-1 is an ORF; its function is uncertain. This CDR3 is built from 19 residues. The trim removed 0 bases at V and 5 bases at J, leaving 9 bases unmatched. The CDR3 DNA sequence: TGCGCCAGCAGTCAATCAATCGGGGGACTAGCGGGATATACCGGGGAGCTGTTTTTT. It translates to CASSQSIGGLAGYTGELFF.

This sequence joins TRBV10-3 and TRBJ1-2; the D gene is possibly TRBD1 (5 bases). Germline V gene data show CDR1 as ENHRY and CDR2 as SYGVKD. CDR3 length equals 14 residues. Trimming took 8 bases from V and 4 from J, leaving 17 bases between them. The DNA for the CDR3 is TGTGCCATCGGGTCAGGGCCCCCCTCCTATGGCTACACCTTC. Translated: CAIGSGPPSYGYTF.

The V gene is TRBV5-1, the J gene TRBJ1-2; TRBD1 agrees at 7 bases. Germline CDR1 is SGHRS and CDR2 is YFSETQ. The CDR3 is 16 amino acids. V was clipped by 4 bases and J by 8 bases; unmatched bases: 17. Written as DNA, the CDR3 is TGCGCCAGCAGCCGGTCACCTTCCGGGACAGTAATCGGCTACACCTTC. Translated, it gives CASSRSPSGTVIGYTF.

This chain connects TRBV5-1 to TRBJ2-1, with TRBD2 matching over 12 bases. Trimming at V came to 5 bases and at J to 9 bases, leaving 15 bases not matched to a gene. CDR3 size: 17 residues. Germline CDR1 and CDR2: SGHRS and YFSETQ. The CDR3 sequence: CASSPRLAGDIYSEQFF. CDR3 nucleotide sequence: TGCGCCAGCAGTCCTCGACTAGCGGGAGACATTTATAGTGAGCAGTTCTTC.

The gene calls are TRBV11-2 and TRBJ2-7; TRBD1 agrees at 12 bases. Germline loops: CDR1 SGHAT, CDR2 FQNNGV. CDR3 length: 15 amino acids. V gave up 5 bases and J gave up 5 bases; unmatched junction bases: 7. The chain's CDR3 is CASSPPGTGGHEQYF. The CDR3, as DNA: TGTGCCAGCAGCCCCCCCGGGACAGGGGGCCACGAGCAGTACTTC.

The J gene is TRBJ2-5, the V gene TRBV12-3 or TRBV12-4; D is uncertain. Trimming took off 5 bases at V and 4 bases at J, with 11 bases between the two ends. This CDR3 comprises 13 residues. CDR3 in amino acids: CASSQRLGETQYF. The CDR3, as DNA: TGTGCCAGCAGTCAAAGACTGGGAGAGACCCAGTACTTC.

Concerning this clone: The same CDR3 can be traced to other DNA sequences in this sample. V gene TRBV11-2 combines with J gene TRBJ1-2; TRBD1 matches at 9 bases. CDR1 is SGHAT and CDR2 is FQNNGV in the germline V gene. The CDR3 is 14 amino acids. V was pared by 5 bases and J by 5 bases, with 6 bases of the junction left unmatched. This chain's CDR3 is CASSPRDRAYGYTF. The CDR3 coding sequence is TGTGCCAGCAGCCCCAGGGACAGGGCTTATGGCTACACCTTC.

The J gene is TRBJ1-6, the V gene TRBV6-5, with D maybe TRBD1 (5 bases). The V end lost 6 bases, the J end lost 7 bases, and 16 bases lay between the germline ends. This CDR3 region has 15 residues. Per the germline V gene, CDR1 is MNHEY and CDR2 is SVGAGI. CDR3 sequence: CASRGLDRRNSPLHF. As DNA, the CDR3 is TGTGCCAGCAGGGGACTCGACCGTAGGAATTCACCCCTCCACTTT.

V and J are TRBV7-2 and TRBJ1-1; D is perhaps TRBD1 (5 bases). Germline CDR1 and CDR2: SGHTA and FQGNSA. The CDR3 totals 14 residues. The ends were cut back, 3 bases at V and 1 base at J, with 9 bases in the middle. The DNA of the CDR3 is TGTGCCAGCAGCTTCGGCAGGGCGAACACTGAAGCTTTCTTT. Translating gives CASSFGRANTEAFF.

This clone has ten or more counts. CDR3 coding DNA: TGTGCCAGCAGTTTACTGGCAGGGGGTGACTATGGCTACACCTTC. This translates into CASSLLAGGDYGYTF. The chain recombines TRBV28 with TRBJ1-2; 7 bases map to TRBD1. The J segment lost 3 bases and the V segment lost 2 bases, leaving 6 bases of the junction unmatched. The CDR3 is 15 amino acids. The germline V gene encodes CDR1 MDHEN and CDR2 SYDVKM.

The gene calls are TRBV2 and TRBJ2-5, with TRBD1 as a possible D gene (5 bases). The germline V and J ends were trimmed by 6 bases and 1 base, with 18 bases remaining between them. Looked up from germline, CDR1 is SNHLY and CDR2 is FYNNEI. The CDR3 contains 16 residues. The CDR3 loop reads CASRASRKGAQETQYF. The CDR3 DNA reads TGTGCCAGCAGGGCAAGTCGGAAAGGGGCCCAAGAGACCCAGTACTTC.

V usage is TRBV3-1 (or the pseudogene TRBV3-2) and J usage is TRBJ1-2; D call uncertain. V shed 4 bases and J shed 2 bases, with 5 bases lying between them. The CDR3 is made up of 12 amino acids. Germline CDR1 and CDR2: LGHDT and YNNKEL (reference sequence). In DNA, the CDR3 is TGTGCCAGCAGCCGAGGAAACTATGGCTACACCTTC. It encodes CASSRGNYGYTF.